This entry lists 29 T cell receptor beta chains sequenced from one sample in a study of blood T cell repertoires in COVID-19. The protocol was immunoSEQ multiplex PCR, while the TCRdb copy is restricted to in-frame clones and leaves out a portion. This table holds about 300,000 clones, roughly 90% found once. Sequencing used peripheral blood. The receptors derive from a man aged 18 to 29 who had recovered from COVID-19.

The CDR3 here is CATESLDRATEAFF. The CDR3 DNA follows: TGTGCCACCGAATCCCTAGACAGGGCCACTGAAGCTTTCTTT. The V gene is TRBV14, the J gene TRBJ1-1; 7 nucleotides line up with TRBD1. The V segment lost 10 bases and the J segment 4 bases; nucleotides outside the gene matches: 12. This CDR3 spans 14 amino acids. CDR1 is SGHDN and CDR2 is FVKESK in the germline V gene.

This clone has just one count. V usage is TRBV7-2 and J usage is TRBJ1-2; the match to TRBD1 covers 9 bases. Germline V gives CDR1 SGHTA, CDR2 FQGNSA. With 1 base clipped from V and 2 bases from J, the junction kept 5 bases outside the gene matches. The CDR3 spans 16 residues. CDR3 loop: CASSLESGTGNYGYTF. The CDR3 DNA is TGTGCCAGCAGCTTAGAAAGTGGGACAGGGAACTATGGCTACACCTTC. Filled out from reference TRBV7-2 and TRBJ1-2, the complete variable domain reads GAGVSQSPSNKVTEKGKDVELRCDPISGHTALYWYRQSLGQGLEFLIYFQGNSAPDKSGLPSDRFSAERTGGSVSTLTIQRTQQEDSAVYLCASSLESGTGNYGYTFGSGTRLTVV.

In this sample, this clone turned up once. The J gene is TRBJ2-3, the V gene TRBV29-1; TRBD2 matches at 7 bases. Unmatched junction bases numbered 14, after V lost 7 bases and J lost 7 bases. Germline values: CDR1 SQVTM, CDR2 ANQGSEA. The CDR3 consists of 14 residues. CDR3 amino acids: CSARSGASPNTQYF. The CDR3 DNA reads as TGCAGCGCCAGGAGCGGGGCTAGCCCCAATACGCAGTATTTT.

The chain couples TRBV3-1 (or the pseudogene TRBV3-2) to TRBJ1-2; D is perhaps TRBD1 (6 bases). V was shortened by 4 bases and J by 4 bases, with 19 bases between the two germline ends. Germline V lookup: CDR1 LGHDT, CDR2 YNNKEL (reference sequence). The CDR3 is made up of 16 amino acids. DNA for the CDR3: TGTGCCAGCAGCCCCCTTTCAGGGGAAGTCAGCTATGGCTACACCTTC. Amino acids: CASSPLSGEVSYGYTF.

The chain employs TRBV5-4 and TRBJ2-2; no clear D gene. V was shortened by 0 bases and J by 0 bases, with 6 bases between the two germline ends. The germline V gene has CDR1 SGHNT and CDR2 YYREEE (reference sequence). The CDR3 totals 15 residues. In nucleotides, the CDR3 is TGTGCCAGCAGCTTGGACAGCTCGAACACCGGGGAGCTGTTTTTT. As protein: CASSLDSSNTGELFF.

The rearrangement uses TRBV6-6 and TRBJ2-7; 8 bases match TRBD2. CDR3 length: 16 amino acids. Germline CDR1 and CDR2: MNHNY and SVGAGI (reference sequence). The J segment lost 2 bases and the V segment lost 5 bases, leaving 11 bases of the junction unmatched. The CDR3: CASSRSGRERAYEQYF. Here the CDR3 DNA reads TGTGCCAGCAGTCGATCCGGGAGGGAAAGGGCCTACGAGCAGTACTTC.

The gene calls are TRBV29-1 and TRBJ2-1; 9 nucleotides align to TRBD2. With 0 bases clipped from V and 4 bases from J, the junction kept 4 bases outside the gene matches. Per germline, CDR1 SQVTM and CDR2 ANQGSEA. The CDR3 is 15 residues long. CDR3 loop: CSVEDWRGGYNEQFF. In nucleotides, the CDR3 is TGCAGCGTTGAAGATTGGCGGGGGGGGTACAATGAGCAGTTCTTC.

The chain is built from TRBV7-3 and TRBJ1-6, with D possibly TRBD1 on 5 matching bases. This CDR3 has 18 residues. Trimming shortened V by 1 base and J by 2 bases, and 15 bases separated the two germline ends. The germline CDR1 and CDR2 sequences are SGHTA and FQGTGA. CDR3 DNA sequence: TGTGCCAGCAGCTTAAGCCCCAGGGCGAGTGCCTATAATTCACCCCTCCACTTT. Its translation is CASSLSPRASAYNSPLHF.

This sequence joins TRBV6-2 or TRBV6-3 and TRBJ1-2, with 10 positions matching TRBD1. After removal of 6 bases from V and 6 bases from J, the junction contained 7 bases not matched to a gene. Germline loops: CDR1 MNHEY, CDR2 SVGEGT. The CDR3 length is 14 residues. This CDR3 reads CASSFTGTGDGYTF. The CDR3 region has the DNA TGTGCCAGCAGCTTCACCGGGACAGGGGATGGCTACACCTTC.

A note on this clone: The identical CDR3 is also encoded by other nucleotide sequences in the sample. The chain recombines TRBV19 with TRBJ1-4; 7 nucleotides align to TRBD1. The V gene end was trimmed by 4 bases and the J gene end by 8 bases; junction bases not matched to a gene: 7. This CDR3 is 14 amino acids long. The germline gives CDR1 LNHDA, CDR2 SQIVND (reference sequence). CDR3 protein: CASSTRQGGEKLFF. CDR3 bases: TGTGCCAGTAGTACCCGACAGGGTGGGGAAAAACTGTTTTTT. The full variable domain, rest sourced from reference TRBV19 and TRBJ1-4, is DGGITQSPKYLFRKEGQNVTLSCEQNLNHDAMYWYRQDPGQGLRLIYYSQIVNDFQKGDIAEGYSVSREKKESFPLTVTSAQKNPTAFYLCASSTRQGGEKLFFGSGTQLSVL.

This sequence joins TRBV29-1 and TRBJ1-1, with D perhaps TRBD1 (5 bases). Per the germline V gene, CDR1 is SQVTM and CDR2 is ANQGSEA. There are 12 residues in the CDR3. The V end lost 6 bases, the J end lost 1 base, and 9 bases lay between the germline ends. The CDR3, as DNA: TGCAGCGTGGCAGACAGGAACACTGAAGCTTTCTTT. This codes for CSVADRNTEAFF.

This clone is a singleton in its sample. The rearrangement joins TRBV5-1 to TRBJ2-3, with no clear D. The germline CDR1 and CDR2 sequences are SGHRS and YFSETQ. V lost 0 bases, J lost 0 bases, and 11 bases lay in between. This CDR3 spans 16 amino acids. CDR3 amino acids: CASSLEAKQSTDTQYF. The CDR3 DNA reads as TGCGCCAGCAGCTTGGAAGCAAAACAGAGCACAGATACGCAGTATTTT.

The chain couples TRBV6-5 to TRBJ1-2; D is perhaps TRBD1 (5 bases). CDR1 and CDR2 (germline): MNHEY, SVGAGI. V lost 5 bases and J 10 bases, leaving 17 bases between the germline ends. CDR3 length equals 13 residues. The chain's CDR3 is CASSQVSTVVYTF. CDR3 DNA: TGTGCCAGCAGTCAGGTCTCGACAGTTGTCTACACCTTC.

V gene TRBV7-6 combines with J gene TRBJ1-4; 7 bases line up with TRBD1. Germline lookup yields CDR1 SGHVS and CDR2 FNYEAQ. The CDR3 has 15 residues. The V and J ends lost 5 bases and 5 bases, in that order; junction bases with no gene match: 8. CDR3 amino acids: CASSPGGTINEKLFF. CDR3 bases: TGTGCCAGCAGCCCAGGGGGGACCATCAATGAAAAACTGTTTTTT.

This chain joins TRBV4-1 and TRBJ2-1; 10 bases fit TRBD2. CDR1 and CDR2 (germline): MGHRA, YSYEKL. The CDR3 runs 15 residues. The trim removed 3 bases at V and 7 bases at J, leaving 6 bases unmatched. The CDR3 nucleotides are TGCGCCAGCAGCCAGCTAGCGGGGGCCATAAATGAGCAGTTCTTC. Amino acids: CASSQLAGAINEQFF.

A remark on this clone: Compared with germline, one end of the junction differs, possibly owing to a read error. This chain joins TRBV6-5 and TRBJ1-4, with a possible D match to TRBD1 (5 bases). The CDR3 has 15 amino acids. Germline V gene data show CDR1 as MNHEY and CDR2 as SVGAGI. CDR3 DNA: TGTGCCAGCAATTACTCGAGGAGGGGAGGTGAAAAACTGTTTTTT. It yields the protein CASNYSRRGGEKLFF.

As DNA, the CDR3 is TGTGCCATCAGGGGGACTAGCGGGAGTACGAACATTCAGTACTTC. It codes for CAIRGTSGSTNIQYF. The chain uses TRBV10-3 and TRBJ2-4, with 14 bases lining up with TRBD2. J lost 7 bases, V lost 6 bases, and 5 bases had no gene match. The germline V gene has CDR1 ENHRY and CDR2 SYGVKD. This CDR3 has 15 amino acids.

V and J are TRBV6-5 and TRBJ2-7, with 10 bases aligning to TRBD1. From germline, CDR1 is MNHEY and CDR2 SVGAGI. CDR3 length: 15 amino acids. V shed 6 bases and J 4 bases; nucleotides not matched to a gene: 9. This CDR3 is CASSYGGQGRYEQYF. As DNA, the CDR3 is TGTGCCAGCAGCTACGGGGGACAGGGGAGGTACGAGCAGTACTTC.

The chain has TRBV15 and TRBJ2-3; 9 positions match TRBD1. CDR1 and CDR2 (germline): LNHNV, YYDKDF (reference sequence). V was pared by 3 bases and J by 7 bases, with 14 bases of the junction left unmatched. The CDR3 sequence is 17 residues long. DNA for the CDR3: TGTGCCACCAGCAGTCCGGGACAGGGTATCACTCGACATACGCAGTATTTT. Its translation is CATSSPGQGITRHTQYF.

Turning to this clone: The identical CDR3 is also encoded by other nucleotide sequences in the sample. CDR3 sequence reads: CASSYDRGNSPLHF. As DNA, the CDR3 is TGTGCCAGCAGTTATGACAGGGGTAATTCACCCCTCCACTTT. This chain joins TRBV6-5 and TRBJ1-6; 8 bases match TRBD1. In germline, CDR1 is MNHEY, CDR2 SVGAGI. The CDR3 has 14 amino acids. V shed 3 bases, J shed 6 bases, and the junction held 1 base outside the gene matches.

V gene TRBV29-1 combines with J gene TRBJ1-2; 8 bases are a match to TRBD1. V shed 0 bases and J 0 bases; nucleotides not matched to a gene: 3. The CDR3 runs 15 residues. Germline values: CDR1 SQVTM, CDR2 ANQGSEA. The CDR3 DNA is TGCAGCGTTGAAGAACAGGGGGTAGCTAACTATGGCTACACCTTC. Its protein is CSVEEQGVANYGYTF. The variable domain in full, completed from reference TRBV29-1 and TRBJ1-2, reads SAVISQKPSRDICQRGTSLTIQCQVDSQVTMMFWYRQQPGQSLTLIATANQGSEATYESGFVIDKFPISRPNLTFSTLTVSNMSPEDSSIYLCSVEEQGVANYGYTFGSGTRLTVV.

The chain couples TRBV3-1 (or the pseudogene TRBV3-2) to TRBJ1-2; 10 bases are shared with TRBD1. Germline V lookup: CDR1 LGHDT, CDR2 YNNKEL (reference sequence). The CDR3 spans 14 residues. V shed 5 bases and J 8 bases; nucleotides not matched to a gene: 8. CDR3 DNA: TGTGCCAGCAGCGTGCGACAGGGGGCTCTAGGCTACACCTTC. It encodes CASSVRQGALGYTF.

The CDR3 DNA reads TGTGCCAGTAGTATTCAAGGGGCCGGGGCCAACGTCCTGACTTTC. Its protein product is CASSIQGAGANVLTF. The chain recombines TRBV19 with TRBJ2-6, with D tentatively TRBD1 (5 bases). The CDR3 is 15 amino acids. Deletions cut 3 bases from V and 4 bases from J, with 10 bases between. CDR1 and CDR2 from the germline V gene are LNHDA and SQIVND (reference sequence). The variable domain in full, completed from reference TRBV19 and TRBJ2-6, reads DGGITQSPKYLFRKEGQNVTLSCEQNLNHDAMYWYRQDPGQGLRLIYYSQIVNDFQKGDIAEGYSVSREKKESFPLTVTSAQKNPTAFYLCASSIQGAGANVLTFGAGSRLTVL.

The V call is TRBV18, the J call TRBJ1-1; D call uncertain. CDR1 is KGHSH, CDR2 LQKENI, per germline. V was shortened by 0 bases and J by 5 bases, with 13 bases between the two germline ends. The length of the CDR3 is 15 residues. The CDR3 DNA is TGTGCCAGCTCACCACCGGCGGCGAGGGATACTGAAGCTTTCTTT. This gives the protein CASSPPAARDTEAFF.

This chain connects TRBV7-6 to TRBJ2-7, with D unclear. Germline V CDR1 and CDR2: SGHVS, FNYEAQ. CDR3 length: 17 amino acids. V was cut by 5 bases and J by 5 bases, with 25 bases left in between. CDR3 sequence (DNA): TGTGCCAGCAGCCCAACTCCACTTGGCGGTCCTGTCGACGAGCAGTACTTC. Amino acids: CASSPTPLGGPVDEQYF.

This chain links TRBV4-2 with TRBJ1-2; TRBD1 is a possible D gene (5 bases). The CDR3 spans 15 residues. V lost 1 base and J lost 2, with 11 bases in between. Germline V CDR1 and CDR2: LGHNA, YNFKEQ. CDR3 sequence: CASSQADSLNYGYTF. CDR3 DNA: TGTGCCAGCAGCCAAGCAGACAGCTTAAACTATGGCTACACCTTC.

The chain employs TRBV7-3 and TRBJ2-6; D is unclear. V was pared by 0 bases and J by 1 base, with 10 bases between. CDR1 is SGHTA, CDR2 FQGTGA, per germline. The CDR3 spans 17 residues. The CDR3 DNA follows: TGTGCCAGCAGCTTAACTTCTTTCGGGTCTGGGGCCAACGTCCTGACTTTC. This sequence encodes CASSLTSFGSGANVLTF.

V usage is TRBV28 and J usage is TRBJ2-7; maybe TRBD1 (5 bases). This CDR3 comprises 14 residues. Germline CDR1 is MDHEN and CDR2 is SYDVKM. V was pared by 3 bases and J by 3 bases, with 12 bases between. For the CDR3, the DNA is TGTGCCAGCAGTTTGGGGCTCCTGGGCTACGAGCAGTACTTC. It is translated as CASSLGLLGYEQYF. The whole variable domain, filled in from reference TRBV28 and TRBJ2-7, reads DVKVTQSSRYLVKRTGEKVFLECVQDMDHENMFWYRQDPGLGLRLIYFSYDVKMKEKGDIPEGYSVSREKKERFSLILESASTNQTSMYLCASSLGLLGYEQYFGPGTRLTVT.

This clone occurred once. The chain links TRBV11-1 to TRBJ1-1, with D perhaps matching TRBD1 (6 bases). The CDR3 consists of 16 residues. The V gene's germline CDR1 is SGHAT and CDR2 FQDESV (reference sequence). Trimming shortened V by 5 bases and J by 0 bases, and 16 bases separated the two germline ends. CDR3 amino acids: CASSPTGFRMNTEAFF. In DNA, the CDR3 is TGTGCCAGCAGCCCGACAGGCTTCAGAATGAACACTGAAGCTTTCTTT.